This entry concerns a single T cell receptor (beta chain). Antigen unknown. The data were obtained in a study of siplizumab effects on memory and regulatory T cells. The CDR3 covers 12 residues. The V gene's germline CDR1 is LNHDA and CDR2 SQIVND (reference sequence). Trimming removed 3 bases from V and 8 bases from J, with 8 bases in between. Findings of the study overall: Unstimulated subsets contained matches for only a minor fraction of alloreactive clones. Siplizumab brought about a significant reduction in alloreactive sequences traceable to unstimulated CD4+ memory cells.

Data came from immunoSEQ multiplex PCR; TCRdb stores just in-frame clones and leaves some out. Of 50,000 to 55,000 clones listed, around 97% are singletons. The rearrangement joins TRBV19 to TRBJ2-4; no clear D gene. The sequencing sample was made of naive CD4+ T cells sorted from blood. The receptor was derived from a human donor in good health. This CDR3 reads CASSIRADIQYF. CDR3 bases: TGTGCCAGTAGTATCCGTGCGGACATTCAGTACTTC.